This passage covers 31 T cell receptor beta chains from one sample sequenced in a study of T cells in localized non-small cell lung cancer (dated by TCRdb to the early 2020s). Library preparation employed the immunoSEQ multiplex PCR assay. Sourced from immuneACCESS, this table was stored by TCRdb with only in-frame sequences that have V and J called. A share of the clones is absent; for the studies checked, an unresolved V gene accounts for under half, and the remainder has no known explanation. The sample table shows around 50,000 clones, and 70% to 90% are seen once. The ten largest clones add up to 15% to 20% of the sample. Material: peripheral blood, obtained before any cancer treatment. These receptors originate from a male donor older than 55 with stage III squamous cell lung carcinoma.

CDR3 in amino acids: CASSLGRGLAKNIQYF. CDR3 sequence (DNA): TGTGCCAGCAGCTTGGGGCGGGGTCTAGCCAAAAACATTCAGTACTTC. V is TRBV11-1 and J is TRBJ2-4, with a weak D call TRBD2 (6 bases). In germline, CDR1 is SGHAT, CDR2 FQDESV (reference sequence). The CDR3 spans 16 residues. Trimming removed 3 bases at V and 0 bases at J, with 12 bases between.

This clone has just one count. The rearrangement links TRBV10-3 to TRBJ2-5, with unresolved D. Trimming took off 5 bases at V and 4 bases at J, with 14 bases between the two ends. Germline CDR1 reads ENHRY; CDR2 reads SYGVKD. CDR3 length: 14 amino acids. CDR3 loop: CAISTTNSGETQYF. CDR3 nucleotide sequence: TGTGCCATCAGTACCACCAATAGTGGAGAGACCCAGTACTTC.

This clone is a singleton in its sample. V usage is TRBV6-5 and J usage is TRBJ1-1; 7 bases are shared with TRBD1. Per the germline V gene, CDR1 is MNHEY and CDR2 is SVGAGI. Germline trimming cut 4 bases from V and 3 bases from J; bases unmatched to any gene: 8. The CDR3 spans 15 residues. The CDR3 spells CASSSSTGWDTEAFF. The CDR3 bases are TGTGCCAGCAGTTCCTCGACAGGGTGGGACACTGAAGCTTTCTTT.

The V and J genes are TRBV5-5 and TRBJ1-2, with D tentatively TRBD1 (6 bases). Between the trimmed V and J ends, which lost 1 base and 6 bases, there was a span of 13 bases. CDR3 length: 14 amino acids. Germline V gives CDR1 SGHKS, CDR2 YYEKEE (reference sequence). CDR3 in amino acids: CASSLRGSADGYTF. The DNA for the CDR3 is TGTGCCAGCAGCTTGAGGGGGTCAGCTGATGGCTACACCTTC. The whole variable domain, remainder taken from reference TRBV5-5 and TRBJ1-2, is DAGVTQSPTHLIKTRGQQVTLRCSPISGHKSVSWYQQVLGQGPQFIFQYYEKEERGRGNFPDRFSARQFPNYSSELNVNALLLGDSALYLCASSLRGSADGYTFGSGTRLTVV.

This rearrangement joins TRBV7-2 to TRBJ2-6; D may be TRBD2 (5 bases). V was pared by 5 bases and J by 2 bases, with 13 bases between. This CDR3 has 16 residues. Germline V lookup: CDR1 SGHTA, CDR2 FQGNSA. The CDR3 protein is CASSSARGPGANVLTF. In DNA form, the CDR3 reads TGTGCCAGCAGCAGCGCTCGAGGGCCTGGGGCCAACGTCCTGACTTTC. Drawing the rest from reference TRBV7-2 and TRBJ2-6, the complete variable domain is GAGVSQSPSNKVTEKGKDVELRCDPISGHTALYWYRQSLGQGLEFLIYFQGNSAPDKSGLPSDRFSAERTGGSVSTLTIQRTQQEDSAVYLCASSSARGPGANVLTFGAGSRLTVL.

The rearrangement links TRBV27 to TRBJ1-1; TRBD1 is a possible D gene (5 bases). The CDR3 consists of 13 residues. V was trimmed by 7 bases and J by 5 bases, leaving 14 bases between them. CDR1 and CDR2 from the germline V gene are MNHEY and SMNVEV (reference sequence). The CDR3 DNA follows: TGTGCCAGCAAGCCAGACGGGGGAACTGAAGCTTTCTTT. Amino acid sequence: CASKPDGGTEAFF.

The chain couples TRBV6-1 to TRBJ2-7; D is possibly TRBD1 or TRBD2 (5 bases each). V shed 1 base and J shed 3 bases, with 13 bases lying between them. This CDR3 is built from 15 residues. CDR1 is MNHNS and CDR2 is SASEGT in the germline V gene. CDR3 bases: TGTGCCAGCAGTGAAGGAGGGACGGATTTCTACGAGCAGTACTTC. Protein product: CASSEGGTDFYEQYF.

The chain employs TRBV5-6 and TRBJ1-1; D perhaps matches TRBD1 (6 bases). Per the germline V gene, CDR1 is SGHDT and CDR2 is YYEEEE. V gave up 4 bases and J gave up 1 base, with 17 bases separating them. The CDR3 is 16 residues long. Here the CDR3 reads CASSPSGGGWNTEAFF. CDR3 sequence (DNA): TGTGCCAGCAGCCCCTCCGGGGGCGGCTGGAACACTGAAGCTTTCTTT.

This clone was detected only once. The chain combines TRBV7-9 with TRBJ2-1; weak D call: TRBD2 (5 bases). Trimming took off 4 bases at V and 7 bases at J, with 14 bases between the two ends. Germline CDR1 is SEHNR and CDR2 is FQNEAQ (reference sequence). This CDR3 comprises 14 residues. CDR3 coding DNA: TGTGCCAGCAGCTCCGCCAACCGGAGGAATGAGCAGTTCTTC. Translation gives CASSSANRRNEQFF.

The chain has TRBV2 and TRBJ1-5; no clear D. Germline-derived CDR1 and CDR2 are SNHLY and FYNNEI. The V end lost 8 bases, the J end lost 0 bases, and 8 bases lay between the germline ends. CDR3 size: 13 residues. CDR3 bases: TGTGCCAGCTGCGTCCTTAGCAATCAGCCCCAGCATTTT. This sequence encodes CASCVLSNQPQHF.

The V gene is TRBV19, the J gene TRBJ2-3, with 8 bases aligning to TRBD1. This CDR3 is built from 14 residues. Trimming removed 3 bases from V and 6 bases from J; junction bases left unmatched: 5. Germline CDR1 LNHDA, CDR2 SQIVND (reference sequence). DNA for the CDR3: TGTGCCAGTAGTATTGGACAGGGCGGTGATACGCAGTATTTT. Amino acids: CASSIGQGGDTQYF. The whole variable domain, filled in from reference TRBV19 and TRBJ2-3, reads DGGITQSPKYLFRKEGQNVTLSCEQNLNHDAMYWYRQDPGQGLRLIYYSQIVNDFQKGDIAEGYSVSREKKESFPLTVTSAQKNPTAFYLCASSIGQGGDTQYFGPGTRLTVL.

This chain joins TRBV4-1 and TRBJ2-7; TRBD1 matches at 8 bases. Germline assignment: CDR1 MGHRA and CDR2 YSYEKL. This CDR3 is 18 amino acids long. V was pared by 0 bases and J by 0 bases, with 10 bases of the junction left unmatched. CDR3 sequence: CASSQDRDTGGRSYEQYF. Written as DNA, the CDR3 is TGCGCCAGCAGCCAAGATAGGGATACAGGGGGACGCTCCTACGAGCAGTACTTC.

The chain has TRBV30 and TRBJ1-1; D perhaps matches TRBD1 (6 bases). This CDR3 has 15 residues. Germline CDR1 is GTSNPN and CDR2 is SVGIG (reference sequence). Deletions cut 2 bases from V and 8 bases from J, with 21 bases between. The CDR3 DNA sequence: TGTGCCTGGAGTACTTGGGGGGGGCGGTTATCAGAAGCTTTCTTT. It translates to CAWSTWGGRLSEAFF.

The chain has TRBV7-9 and TRBJ2-4, with D unclear. V dropped 5 bases and J dropped 4 bases, with 6 bases sitting between them. The CDR3 extends over 12 amino acids. Germline V CDR1 and CDR2: SEHNR, FQNEAQ (reference sequence). The CDR3 nucleotides are TGTGCCAGCAGCCTGACAAAAAACATTCAGTACTTC. It yields the protein CASSLTKNIQYF.

This clone appeared a single time. This chain connects TRBV9 to TRBJ1-2; possibly TRBD1 for D (6 bases). Germline CDR1 is SGDLS and CDR2 is YYNGEE. V was clipped by 0 bases and J by 3 bases, with 12 bases between them. CDR3 length: 15 amino acids. The CDR3 sequence: CASSVEPGADYGYTF. CDR3 nucleotides: TGTGCCAGCAGCGTAGAGCCGGGGGCTGACTATGGCTACACCTTC. Drawing the rest from reference TRBV9 and TRBJ1-2, the complete variable domain is DSGVTQTPKHLITATGQRVTLRCSPRSGDLSVYWYQQSLDQGLQFLIQYYNGEERAKGNILERFSAQQFPDLHSELNLSSLELGDSALYFCASSVEPGADYGYTFGSGTRLTVV.

This clone was counted only a few times. The rearrangement joins TRBV11-2 to TRBJ1-1; no definite D call. The V end lost 2 bases, the J end lost 9 bases, and 19 bases lay between the germline ends. The CDR3 runs to 15 residues. CDR1 is SGHAT, CDR2 FQNNGV, per germline. CDR3 coding DNA: TGTGCCAGCAGCTTAAGTGATGTCGGGCGAGCGAAAGCTTTCTTT. Translated: CASSLSDVGRAKAFF.

The chain couples TRBV9 to TRBJ2-1; D call uncertain. Between the trimmed V and J ends, which lost 4 bases and 9 bases, there was a span of 11 bases. The CDR3 extends over 12 amino acids. Germline V gene sequence: CDR1 SGDLS, CDR2 YYNGEE. In nucleotides, the CDR3 is TGTGCCAGCAGCCCAGACCAGGTTGAGCAGTTCTTC. Protein product: CASSPDQVEQFF. The full variable domain, in which reference TRBV9 and TRBJ2-1 provide the parts outside the CDR3, is DSGVTQTPKHLITATGQRVTLRCSPRSGDLSVYWYQQSLDQGLQFLIQYYNGEERAKGNILERFSAQQFPDLHSELNLSSLELGDSALYFCASSPDQVEQFFGPGTRLTVL.

This clone was seen a single time. The chain couples TRBV7-3 to TRBJ2-1; 11 positions agree with TRBD2. The CDR3 totals 15 residues. CDR1 SGHTA and CDR2 FQGTGA come from the germline V gene. After removal of 3 bases from V and 7 bases from J, the junction contained 5 bases not matched to a gene. The CDR3 here is CASSLASGRLNEQFF. The CDR3, as DNA: TGTGCCAGCAGCTTGGCTAGCGGGAGGTTGAATGAGCAGTTCTTC.

The chain uses TRBV6-6 and TRBJ2-1, with D perhaps TRBD1 (6 bases). This CDR3 is 12 amino acids long. Between the trimmed V and J ends, which lost 5 bases and 10 bases, there was a span of 12 bases. CDR1 and CDR2 from the germline V gene are MNHNY and SVGAGI (reference sequence). The CDR3 spells CASSDRPREQFF. CDR3 DNA sequence: TGTGCCAGCAGTGACAGGCCCCGAGAGCAGTTCTTC.

V is TRBV6-1 and J is TRBJ1-2; no clear D gene. The CDR3 has 12 residues. Trimming shortened V by 6 bases and J by 3 bases, and 8 bases separated the two germline ends. Germline V gene lookup returns CDR1 MNHNS and CDR2 SASEGT. CDR3 bases: TGTGCCAGCAGACCGGGCTACTATGGCTACACCTTC. Translation: CASRPGYYGYTF.

The chain employs TRBV7-9 and TRBJ1-2; TRBD1 might be the D (6 bases). The V end lost 5 bases, the J end lost 4 bases, and 11 bases lay between the germline ends. The V gene's germline CDR1 is SEHNR and CDR2 FQNEAQ (reference sequence). This CDR3 contains 13 residues. The CDR3 DNA sequence: TGTGCCAGCAGCCTCGGACAGTCCTATGGCTACACCTTC. This codes for CASSLGQSYGYTF.

The chain links TRBV18 to TRBJ2-2, with 8 bases matching TRBD1. With 3 bases clipped from V and 5 bases from J, the junction kept 2 bases outside the gene matches. The germline V gene encodes CDR1 KGHSH and CDR2 LQKENI. CDR3 length equals 14 residues. CDR3 protein: CASSPRQGTGELFF. The DNA of the CDR3 is TGTGCCAGCTCACCTCGACAGGGGACCGGGGAGCTGTTTTTT. The variable domain in full, completed from reference TRBV18 and TRBJ2-2, reads NAGVMQNPRHLVRRRGQEARLRCSPMKGHSHVYWYRQLPEEGLKFMVYLQKENIIDESGMPKERFSAEFPKEGPSILRIQQVVRGDSAAYFCASSPRQGTGELFFGEGSRLTVL.

The V gene is TRBV18, the J gene TRBJ2-1; 8 nucleotides align to TRBD2. Trimming removed 3 bases from V and 7 bases from J; junction bases left unmatched: 8. From germline, CDR1 is KGHSH and CDR2 LQKENI. The CDR3 length is 15 residues. The CDR3 DNA is TGTGCCAGCTCACCCCCCGGGAGGGCACGGAATGAGCAGTTCTTC. It yields the protein CASSPPGRARNEQFF.

The chain employs TRBV5-1 and TRBJ2-3; 9 bases are shared with TRBD2. Germline lookup yields CDR1 SGHRS and CDR2 YFSETQ. The CDR3 has 16 residues. V lost 0 bases to trimming and J lost 6 bases; unmatched junction nucleotides: 8. CDR3 amino acids: CASSLGGGGASDTQYF. CDR3 DNA: TGCGCCAGCAGCTTGGGAGGCGGGGGGGCCTCGGATACGCAGTATTTT. Filled out from reference TRBV5-1 and TRBJ2-3, the complete variable domain reads KAGVTQTPRYLIKTRGQQVTLSCSPISGHRSVSWYQQTPGQGLQFLFEYFSETQRNKGNFPGRFSGRQFSNSRSEMNVSTLELGDSALYLCASSLGGGGASDTQYFGPGTRLTVL.

The V call is TRBV9, the J call TRBJ2-2; 8 bases fit TRBD2. The V segment lost 0 bases and the J segment 0 bases; nucleotides outside the gene matches: 4. Germline V gene lookup returns CDR1 SGDLS and CDR2 YYNGEE. This CDR3 has 17 residues. CDR3 in amino acids: CASSVVDSGANTGELFF. CDR3 coding DNA: TGTGCCAGCAGCGTAGTTGATAGCGGGGCGAACACCGGGGAGCTGTTTTTT.

This sequence joins TRBV6-1 and TRBJ2-3; 9 nucleotides agree with TRBD2. Germline V lookup: CDR1 MNHNS, CDR2 SASEGT. The CDR3 spans 14 residues. V dropped 3 bases and J dropped 5; count of bases not matched to a gene: 3. The CDR3 region has the DNA TGTGCCAGCAGTGAGGCGGGGGGGTTAGATACGCAGTATTTT. This codes for CASSEAGGLDTQYF.

The CDR3 protein is CASRQRGSSYEQYF. In DNA, the CDR3 is TGTGCCAGCCGGCAGCGGGGCAGCTCCTACGAGCAGTACTTC. V is TRBV27 and J is TRBJ2-7, with 7 nucleotides matching TRBD2. Germline trimming cut 8 bases from V and 0 bases from J; bases unmatched to any gene: 7. The CDR3 length is 14 residues. Per germline, CDR1 MNHEY and CDR2 SMNVEV (reference sequence).

This clone has more than one count but fewer than ten. V and J are TRBV7-9 and TRBJ2-1; 12 positions agree with TRBD2. Germline V CDR1 and CDR2: SEHNR, FQNEAQ (reference sequence). The V gene end was trimmed by 7 bases and the J gene end by 1 base; junction bases not matched to a gene: 14. This CDR3 comprises 19 residues. DNA of the CDR3: TGTGCCAGCAACCAAGCTAGCGGGAGGGCCAGTGAGTCCTACAATGAGCAGTTCTTC. This encodes CASNQASGRASESYNEQFF.

The rearrangement uses TRBV6-6 and TRBJ2-7; D is unclear. Germline V gene sequence: CDR1 MNHNY, CDR2 SVGAGI (reference sequence). The CDR3 runs 14 residues. The V and J ends lost 0 bases and 9 bases respectively, with 15 bases between them. The CDR3 here is CASSYSASVIGQYF. The DNA for the CDR3 is TGTGCCAGCAGTTACTCCGCGTCTGTCATCGGGCAGTACTTC.

The chain employs TRBV7-3 and TRBJ2-1, with 8 bases aligning to TRBD2. CDR3 size: 17 residues. Germline CDR1 is SGHTA and CDR2 is FQGTGA. Trimming cost V 5 bases and J 4 bases; bases outside gene matches: 13. The CDR3 DNA reads TGTGCCAGCAGCCAAATTGCCGGGACTAGTCGGTACAATGAGCAGTTCTTC. As protein: CASSQIAGTSRYNEQFF.

This chain connects TRBV11-2 to TRBJ2-7, with D possibly being TRBD1 (5 bases). The CDR3 is 15 amino acids. V gave up 3 bases and J gave up 6 bases, with 18 bases separating them. Germline-derived CDR1 and CDR2 are SGHAT and FQNNGV. In DNA form, the CDR3 reads TGTGCCAGCAGCTTCGGCGTGGCAGGGAATGTCGAGCAGTACTTC. Encoded protein: CASSFGVAGNVEQYF. The full variable domain, its missing parts supplied by reference TRBV11-2 and TRBJ2-7, is EAGVAQSPRYKIIEKRQSVAFWCNPISGHATLYWYQQILGQGPKLLIQFQNNGVVDDSQLPKDRFSAERLKGVDSTLKIQPAKLEDSAVYLCASSFGVAGNVEQYFGPGTRLTVT.